This T cell receptor (beta chain) emerged from a study of CD8 T cells in Susac syndrome (dated by TCRdb to about 2019). With regard to the full study: Whether CD8+ T cell activation and differentiation in Susac syndrome was antigen driven was tested using repertoire sequencing. Results and caveats for the whole study, not just this receptor: The number of individuals in the TCR sequencing and HLA analysis was recognized as being relatively small.

Peripheral blood CD8+ and CD4+ T cells from healthy donors, Susac syndrome patients and multiple sclerosis patients were profiled using high-throughput TCR beta sequencing. The healthy donors served as controls matched for age and sex. Bulk CD8+ and CD4+ T cells were purified by magnetic negative isolation, while CD8+ TEMRA cells were enriched using FACS. Blood was collected in EDTA tubes and processed within 24 hours, with PBMCs isolated through density gradient centrifugation. PBMCs intended for TCR sequencing were cryopreserved in liquid nitrogen and thawed later in a water bath at 37 degrees C. Purity of sorted or isolated CD4+, CD8+ and CD8+ TEMRA cells was at least 90%. With regard to this clonotype: Its antigen target is currently unknown. No quality values exist for individual bases; no much larger clone is one base distant.

RNA was extracted with the RNeasy kit and roughly 0.45 to 1 ug was reverse transcribed using random hexamers. TCR beta CDR3 regions were amplified with the immunoSEQ multiplex PCR assay covering 54 Vbeta and 13 Jbeta segments. PCR amplification bias was corrected by using a synthetic template baseline for primer optimization and computational correction. The published analysis was carried out like this. Reads were annotated to V, D and J genes per IMGT and analyzed with immunoSEQ Analyzer, keeping only productive sequences. Clonality was calculated as one minus the Shannon entropy normalized by log2 of the number of productive unique sequences. Public and private clones were assessed among the 100 most prevalent clones of each patient and control. Clones were defined as Susac-specific when absent from the healthy and MS cohorts, from fewer than 1,200 published viral clones and from other ImmuneACCESS disease sequences. TCRdb handled the public reads itself, with Q25 trimming in fastp and clone calling in MiXCR, and kept productive beta chains. Here each entry gathers all rows of one CDR3 protein and keeps the most common genes and DNA. TCRdb assigned the V and J calls; the authors' analysis was not used. In all, the sample holds around 200,000 distinct CDR3 sequences, and roughly 95% of those were seen once. 0.095% to 0.12% of the sample rests with the top ten.

The CDR3 goes from the cysteine to the phenylalanine over 14 residues. The kept DNA is CDR3 alone, 42 bases in frame from the first base. Looking up the germline V gene (reference sequence) yields CDR1 DFQATT and CDR2 SNEGSKA. The V end gives up 1 base and the J end 4 bases, leaving 4 bases in the junction not matched to a gene. Material for sequencing was CD4+ T cells from PBMCs. The sequence was obtained from a human donor in good health. The rearranged chain carries TRBV20-1 and TRBJ1-2; 9 central bases correspond to TRBD1. The CDR3 in this case is CSARVNRGLYGYTF. The DNA is TGCAGTGCTAGAGTCAACAGGGGGCTCTATGGCTACACCTTC.